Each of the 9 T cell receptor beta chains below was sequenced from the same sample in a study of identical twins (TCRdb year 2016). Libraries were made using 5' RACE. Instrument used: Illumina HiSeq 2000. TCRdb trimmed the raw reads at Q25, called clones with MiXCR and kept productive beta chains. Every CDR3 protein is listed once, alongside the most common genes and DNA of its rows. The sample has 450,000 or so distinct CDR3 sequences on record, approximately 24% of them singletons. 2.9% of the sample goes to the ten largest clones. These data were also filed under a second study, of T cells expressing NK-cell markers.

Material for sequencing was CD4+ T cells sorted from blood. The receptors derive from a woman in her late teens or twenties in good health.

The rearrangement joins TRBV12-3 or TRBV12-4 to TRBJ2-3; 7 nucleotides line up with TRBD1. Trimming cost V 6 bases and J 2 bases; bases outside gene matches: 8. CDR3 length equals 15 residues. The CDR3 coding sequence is TGTGCCAGCAGCCGACAGGGACCGATCACAGATACGCAGTATTTT. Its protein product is CASSRQGPITDTQYF.

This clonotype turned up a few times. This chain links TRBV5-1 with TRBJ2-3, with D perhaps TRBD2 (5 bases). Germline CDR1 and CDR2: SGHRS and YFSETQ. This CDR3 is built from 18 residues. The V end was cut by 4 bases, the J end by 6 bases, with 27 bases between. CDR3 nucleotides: TGCGCCAGCAGCCTACCACTTCTAGCTCACGGAACCGGGGATACGCAGTATTTT. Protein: CASSLPLLAHGTGDTQYF.

The CDR3 sequence is CASRLSRYGTQYF. DNA for the CDR3: TGTGCCAGCAGACTCTCCCGGTACGGGACCCAGTACTTC. The V gene is TRBV12-3 or TRBV12-4, the J gene TRBJ2-5; D call uncertain. The V gene lost 6 bases and the J gene lost 7 bases, with 15 bases spanning the gap. This CDR3 has 13 amino acids.

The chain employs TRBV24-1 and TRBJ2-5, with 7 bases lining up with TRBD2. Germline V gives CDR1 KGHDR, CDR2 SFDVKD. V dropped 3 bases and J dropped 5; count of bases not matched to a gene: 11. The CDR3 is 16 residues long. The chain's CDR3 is CATSDPARAGGETQYF. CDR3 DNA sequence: TGTGCCACCAGTGATCCGGCGCGGGCCGGGGGGGAGACCCAGTACTTC.

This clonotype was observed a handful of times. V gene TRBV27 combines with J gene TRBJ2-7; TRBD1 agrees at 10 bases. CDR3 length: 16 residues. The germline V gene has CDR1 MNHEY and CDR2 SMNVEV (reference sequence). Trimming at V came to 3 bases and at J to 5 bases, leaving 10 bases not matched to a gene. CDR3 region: CASSFRPRDRGHEQYF. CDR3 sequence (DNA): TGTGCCAGCAGTTTCCGTCCCCGGGACAGGGGCCACGAGCAGTACTTC.

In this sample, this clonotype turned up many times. The CDR3 DNA sequence: TGTGCCAGCAGCTTGGGGGACACCAGCACAGATACGCAGTATTTT. This gives the protein CASSLGDTSTDTQYF. The chain couples TRBV12-3 or TRBV12-4 to TRBJ2-3; D is possibly TRBD1 (6 bases). The CDR3 runs to 15 residues. Trimming stripped 6 bases from V and 0 bases from J, with 13 bases between.

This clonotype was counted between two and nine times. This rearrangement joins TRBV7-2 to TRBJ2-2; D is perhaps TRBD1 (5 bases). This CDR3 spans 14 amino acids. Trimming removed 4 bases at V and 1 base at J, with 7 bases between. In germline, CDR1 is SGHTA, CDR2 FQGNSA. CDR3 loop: CASSYQGNTGELFF. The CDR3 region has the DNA TGTGCCAGCAGCTACCAGGGGAACACCGGGGAGCTGTTTTTT.

This chain's CDR3 is CASSRDRDSPLHF. Here the CDR3 DNA reads TGCGCCAGCAGCCGGGACAGGGATTCACCCCTCCACTTT. The chain has TRBV5-1 and TRBJ1-6, with 9 bases fitting TRBD1. With V trimmed by 4 bases and J by 8 bases, 1 base remained unmatched. CDR1 is SGHRS and CDR2 is YFSETQ in the germline V gene. The CDR3 runs to 13 residues.

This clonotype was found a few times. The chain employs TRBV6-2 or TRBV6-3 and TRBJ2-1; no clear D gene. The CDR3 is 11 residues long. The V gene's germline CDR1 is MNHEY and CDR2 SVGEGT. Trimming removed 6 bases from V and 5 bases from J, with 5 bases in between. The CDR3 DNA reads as TGTGCCAGCAGCCAACACAATGAGCAGTTCTTC. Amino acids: CASSQHNEQFF.